This T cell receptor (beta chain) came from a study of Graves' ophthalmopathy and Graves' hyperthyroidism. Regarding the study as a whole: Prediction of ophthalmopathy progression reached less than 71% sensitivity and about 72% specificity.

TCR beta CDR3 amplification used RNA transcripts. In the first round, RT-PCR was carried out with HTBI primers, and a multiplex PCR formed the second round. Each CDR3 protein is one row after TCRdb ran MiXCR on the multiplex PCR reads. Seen here are around 520,000 distinct CDR3 sequences, under 45% observed once, and the top ten hold about 4.1%. This CDR3 has 12 residues. The V gene's germline CDR1 is LNHDA and CDR2 SQIVND (reference sequence). Concerning this clonotype itself: Its antigen is unidentified.

The rearrangement joins TRBV19 to TRBJ2-7; D remains unclear. Input material: peripheral blood or thyroid tissue (not recorded which). This clonotype was sampled from an adult man with Graves' hyperthyroidism. Here the CDR3 DNA reads TGTGCTAGAGAGCGAGTCTCCTACGAGCAGTACTTC. The encoded protein is CARERVSYEQYF.